Listed below are T cell receptor beta chains from one sample, sequenced in a study of T-cell memory formation after mild COVID-19. Each CDR3 protein is one row after TCRdb ran MiXCR on the 5' RACE reads. The sample holds under 150,000 distinct CDR3 sequences, approximately 15% seen once. Sequencing input: PBMCs or a T cell subset sorted from them (not recorded which). Source of these receptors: an adult woman who had mild COVID-19 (a few samples of this study predate the infection). Cell type and time point are not known. Each CDR3 is given with its conserved first and last residue. The D gene is left open where the match is weak. The size field is filled for only some rows; it gives once, few, many or a size class.

clone size: many
V gene: TRBV7-8
D gene: .
J gene: TRBJ1-1
CDR3 DNA: TGTGCCAGCTGTCGACAGATGAACACTGAAGCTTTCTTT
CDR3 protein: CASCRQMNTEAFF

clone size: few
V gene: TRBV5-4
D gene: TRBD1
J gene: TRBJ1-2
CDR3 DNA: TGTGCCAGCAGCTTGGAACAGGGGTTAAATGGCTACACCTTC
CDR3 protein: CASSLEQGLNGYTF

clone size: few
V gene: TRBV7-3
D gene: TRBD1
J gene: TRBJ2-1
CDR3 DNA: TGTGCCAGCAGCTCGGGACAGAACTCCTACAATGAGCAGTTCTTC
CDR3 protein: CASSSGQNSYNEQFF

clone size: .
V gene: TRBV6-5
D gene: .
J gene: TRBJ1-1
CDR3 DNA: TGTGCCAGCAGAGTTGACGGAAACACTGAAGCTTTCTTT
CDR3 protein: CASRVDGNTEAFF

clone size: few
V gene: TRBV7-9
D gene: TRBD1
J gene: TRBJ1-5
CDR3 DNA: TGTGCCAGCACACCGGCCGGGACAGGGGTCCAGCCCCAGCATTTT
CDR3 protein: CASTPAGTGVQPQHF

clone size: few
V gene: TRBV20-1
D gene: .
J gene: TRBJ2-7
CDR3 DNA: TGCAGTGCGGGGGGCAAACTAGTTTTTCCTCTTTACGAGCAGTACTTC
CDR3 protein: CSAGGKLVFPLYEQYF

clone size: few
V gene: TRBV5-6
D gene: .
J gene: TRBJ2-7
CDR3 DNA: TGTGCCAGCAGCTTGGACCTGAAAAACGAGCAGTACTTC
CDR3 protein: CASSLDLKNEQYF

clone size: few
V gene: TRBV20-1
D gene: .
J gene: TRBJ1-1
CDR3 DNA: TGCAGTGCTAGAGACCCTATAAAGGGGAACACTGAAGCTTTCTTT
CDR3 protein: CSARDPIKGNTEAFF

clone size: few
V gene: TRBV7-2
D gene: TRBD2
J gene: TRBJ2-7
CDR3 DNA: TGTGCCAGCAGCCCGACTAGCGGAGACTACGAGCAGTACTTC
CDR3 protein: CASSPTSGDYEQYF

clone size: few
V gene: TRBV11-2
D gene: TRBD1
J gene: TRBJ2-2
CDR3 DNA: TGTGCCAGCAGCTCGAGGGGGCAGAGCACCGGGGAGCTGTTTTTT
CDR3 protein: CASSSRGQSTGELFF

clone size: few
V gene: TRBV7-3
D gene: .
J gene: TRBJ2-1
CDR3 DNA: TGTGCCAGCAGCTTACGAGTAGCAGGGGTCAATGAGCAGTTCTTC
CDR3 protein: CASSLRVAGVNEQFF

clone size: .
V gene: TRBV6-5
D gene: TRBD2
J gene: TRBJ2-3
CDR3 DNA: TGTGCCAGCAGCTTAGCGGGGGGGCCTAGTACAGATACGCAGTATTTT
CDR3 protein: CASSLAGGPSTDTQYF

clone size: few
V gene: TRBV20-1
D gene: .
J gene: TRBJ2-7
CDR3 DNA: TGCAGTGCTGGCTACGAGCAGTACTTC
CDR3 protein: CSAGYEQYF

clone size: .
V gene: TRBV7-8
D gene: TRBD2
J gene: TRBJ2-3
CDR3 DNA: TGTGCCAGCAGCGTCGGCCAGTTGGGCGGGGGGGCCGCAGATACGCAGTATTTT
CDR3 protein: CASSVGQLGGGAADTQYF

clone size: .
V gene: TRBV11-3
D gene: TRBD1
J gene: TRBJ2-5
CDR3 DNA: TGTGCCAGCAGCTTACCTACCGGACAGGAGGAGACCCAGTACTTC
CDR3 protein: CASSLPTGQEETQYF

clone size: few
V gene: TRBV2
D gene: .
J gene: TRBJ1-6
CDR3 DNA: TGTGCCAGCAGGGGCACTCTACCCTATAATTCACCCCTCCACTTT
CDR3 protein: CASRGTLPYNSPLHF

clone size: .
V gene: TRBV14
D gene: .
J gene: TRBJ2-7
CDR3 DNA: TGTGCCAGCAGCCTCGGCCGGTACTACGAGCAGTACTTC
CDR3 protein: CASSLGRYYEQYF

clone size: few
V gene: TRBV11-2
D gene: .
J gene: TRBJ2-1
CDR3 DNA: TGTGCCAGCAGCTTAAACCGGGGCAATGAGCAGTTCTTC
CDR3 protein: CASSLNRGNEQFF

clone size: .
V gene: TRBV7-2
D gene: .
J gene: TRBJ1-5
CDR3 DNA: TGTGCCAGCAGCTTAGACAATCAGCCCCAGCATTTT
CDR3 protein: CASSLDNQPQHF

clone size: few
V gene: TRBV5-5
D gene: .
J gene: TRBJ2-2
CDR3 DNA: TGTGCCTGCAGCCCCTTGGGTGGACCGAACACCGGGGAGCTGTTTTTT
CDR3 protein: CACSPLGGPNTGELFF

clone size: .
V gene: TRBV7-3
D gene: TRBD2
J gene: TRBJ2-1
CDR3 DNA: TGTGCCAGCAGCCTCAACCCCGGACTAGCGGAGAACAATGAGCAGTTCTTC
CDR3 protein: CASSLNPGLAENNEQFF

clone size: .
V gene: TRBV9
D gene: .
J gene: TRBJ1-5
CDR3 DNA: TGTGCCAGCAGCGTAGTCTGGGGGTCATGTCAGCCCCAGCATTTT
CDR3 protein: CASSVVWGSCQPQHF

clone size: .
V gene: TRBV12-3/TRBV12-4
D gene: .
J gene: TRBJ1-1
CDR3 DNA: TGTGCCAGCACCCCCGGGTCTTTGAACACTGAAGCTTTCTTT
CDR3 protein: CASTPGSLNTEAFF

clone size: many
V gene: TRBV4-2
D gene: .
J gene: TRBJ2-7
CDR3 DNA: TGTGCCAGCAGCCAAGAGCGGGACCAACTCGAGCAGTACTTC
CDR3 protein: CASSQERDQLEQYF

clone size: many
V gene: TRBV7-2
D gene: TRBD2
J gene: TRBJ2-5
CDR3 DNA: TGTGCCAGCAGCTACGGGACTAGCCGAGAGACCCAGTACTTC
CDR3 protein: CASSYGTSRETQYF

clone size: few
V gene: TRBV5-1
D gene: .
J gene: TRBJ1-2
CDR3 DNA: TGCGCCAGCAGCTTGAATTCGTCTCCTGATGGCTACACCTTC
CDR3 protein: CASSLNSSPDGYTF

clone size: few
V gene: TRBV20-1
D gene: .
J gene: TRBJ2-1
CDR3 DNA: TGCAGTGCTAGAGATGGTGGGGATGAGCAGTTCTTC
CDR3 protein: CSARDGGDEQFF

clone size: .
V gene: TRBV18
D gene: .
J gene: TRBJ2-3
CDR3 DNA: TGTGCCAGCTCACCGTCGGCCTACACAGATACGCAGTATTTT
CDR3 protein: CASSPSAYTDTQYF

clone size: few
V gene: TRBV12-3/TRBV12-4
D gene: TRBD1
J gene: TRBJ1-1
CDR3 DNA: TGTGCCAGCAGGGGTGACAGGGGGAACACTGAAGCTTTCTTT
CDR3 protein: CASRGDRGNTEAFF

clone size: few
V gene: TRBV7-9
D gene: TRBD2
J gene: TRBJ2-1
CDR3 DNA: TGTGCCAGCAGCTTAGTAGCGGGACTACCTAATAACAATGAGCAGTTCTTC
CDR3 protein: CASSLVAGLPNNNEQFF

clone size: few
V gene: TRBV7-2
D gene: TRBD1
J gene: TRBJ1-5
CDR3 DNA: TGTGCCAGCAGCACGGGACAGGGCCGGCAGCCCCAGCATTTT
CDR3 protein: CASSTGQGRQPQHF

clone size: .
V gene: TRBV9
D gene: .
J gene: TRBJ1-3
CDR3 DNA: TGTGCCAGCAGCTCACAGGGAAACACCATATATTTT
CDR3 protein: CASSSQGNTIYF

clone size: few
V gene: TRBV2
D gene: TRBD1
J gene: TRBJ1-1
CDR3 DNA: TGTGCCAGCAGTTTACAGGGGAGCACTGAAGCTTTCTTT
CDR3 protein: CASSLQGSTEAFF

clone size: .
V gene: TRBV5-6
D gene: TRBD2
J gene: TRBJ2-3
CDR3 DNA: TGTGCCAGCAGGGGACTAGGGAGCACAGATACGCAGTATTTT
CDR3 protein: CASRGLGSTDTQYF

clone size: few
V gene: TRBV9
D gene: .
J gene: TRBJ2-7
CDR3 DNA: TGTGCCAGCGAATCAGGGGCCTACGAGCAGTACTTC
CDR3 protein: CASESGAYEQYF

clone size: .
V gene: TRBV5-1
D gene: TRBD1
J gene: TRBJ1-1
CDR3 DNA: TGCGCCAGCAGCTTGGGGGACAGTTTCATGAACACTGAAGCTTTCTTT
CDR3 protein: CASSLGDSFMNTEAFF

clone size: .
V gene: TRBV12-3/TRBV12-4
D gene: TRBD2
J gene: TRBJ2-1
CDR3 DNA: TGTGCCAGCAGTTCCCGGGGGGGCCAGTTCTTC
CDR3 protein: CASSSRGGQFF

clone size: few
V gene: TRBV20-1
D gene: .
J gene: TRBJ2-7
CDR3 DNA: TGCAGTGCTAGGCCTAGTGGGGCAGGCGAGCAGTACTTC
CDR3 protein: CSARPSGAGEQYF

clone size: .
V gene: TRBV3-1
D gene: .
J gene: TRBJ1-1
CDR3 DNA: TGTGCCAGCAGCCAGAACACTGAAGCTTTCTTT
CDR3 protein: CASSQNTEAFF

clone size: few
V gene: TRBV4-1
D gene: .
J gene: TRBJ1-1
CDR3 DNA: TGCGCCAGCAGCCAAGAGCGAGTGGGGCTCACTGAAGCTTTCTTT
CDR3 protein: CASSQERVGLTEAFF

clone size: few
V gene: TRBV7-6
D gene: .
J gene: TRBJ2-3
CDR3 DNA: TGTGCCAGCAGCTTACAGCCGCGAGCGGCTAGCACAGATACGCAGTATTTT
CDR3 protein: CASSLQPRAASTDTQYF

clone size: few
V gene: TRBV5-1
D gene: .
J gene: TRBJ1-6
CDR3 DNA: TGCGCCAGCAGCCTGGACCAGGATTCACCCCTCCACTTT
CDR3 protein: CASSLDQDSPLHF

clone size: many
V gene: TRBV5-1
D gene: .
J gene: TRBJ2-3
CDR3 DNA: TGCGCCAGCAGCTTGGGAACGGGTATCACAGATACGCAGTATTTT
CDR3 protein: CASSLGTGITDTQYF

clone size: few
V gene: TRBV9
D gene: TRBD2
J gene: TRBJ2-1
CDR3 DNA: TGTGCCAGCAGCGTAACCATCCCCCTTAGCGGGGGGAATGGGAATGAGCAGTTCTTC
CDR3 protein: CASSVTIPLSGGNGNEQFF

clone size: many
V gene: TRBV14
D gene: .
J gene: TRBJ2-7
CDR3 DNA: TGTGCCAGCAGCAGGGTAAACTCCTACGAGCAGTACTTC
CDR3 protein: CASSRVNSYEQYF

clone size: few
V gene: TRBV24-1
D gene: .
J gene: TRBJ1-2
CDR3 DNA: TGTGCCACCAGTGTCGACGGTCCGACGGGCTACACCTTC
CDR3 protein: CATSVDGPTGYTF

clone size: .
V gene: TRBV27
D gene: .
J gene: TRBJ2-2
CDR3 DNA: TGTGCCAGCAGTCCTCCTCCTCTGACCGGGGAGCTGTTTTTT
CDR3 protein: CASSPPPLTGELFF

clone size: .
V gene: TRBV19
D gene: .
J gene: TRBJ2-1
CDR3 DNA: TGTGCCAGTAGTATATCGGCGGGATCCTACAATGAGCAGTTCTTC
CDR3 protein: CASSISAGSYNEQFF